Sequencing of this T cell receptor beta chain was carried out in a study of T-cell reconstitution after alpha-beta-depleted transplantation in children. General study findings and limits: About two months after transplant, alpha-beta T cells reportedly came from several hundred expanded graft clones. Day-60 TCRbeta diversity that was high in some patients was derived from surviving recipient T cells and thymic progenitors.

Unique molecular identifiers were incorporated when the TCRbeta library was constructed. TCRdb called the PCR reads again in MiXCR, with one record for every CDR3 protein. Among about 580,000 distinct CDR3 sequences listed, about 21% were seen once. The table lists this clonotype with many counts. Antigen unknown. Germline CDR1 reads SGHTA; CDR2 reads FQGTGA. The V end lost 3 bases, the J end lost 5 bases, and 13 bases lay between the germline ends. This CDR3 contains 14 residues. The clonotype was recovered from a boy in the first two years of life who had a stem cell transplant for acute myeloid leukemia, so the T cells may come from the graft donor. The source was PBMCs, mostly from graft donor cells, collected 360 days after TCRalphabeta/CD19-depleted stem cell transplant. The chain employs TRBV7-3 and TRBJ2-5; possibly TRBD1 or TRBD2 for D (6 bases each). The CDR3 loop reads CASSFGGGAETQYF. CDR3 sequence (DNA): TGTGCCAGCAGCTTTGGAGGGGGAGCGGAGACCCAGTACTTC.